This TCR beta chain was found in a study of cytomegalovirus exposure and HLA in healthy donors. Remarks on this clone: Its antigen is currently unknown.

The PCR had 60 Vbeta and 13 Jbeta primers. TCRdb's copy holds only in-frame clones and misses some; the assay was immunoSEQ multiplex PCR. The sample shows roughly 120,000 clones, about two thirds of them seen only once. This CDR3 has 15 residues. J lost 6 bases, V lost 3 bases, and 8 bases had no gene match. Germline CDR1 and CDR2: SEHNR and FQNEAQ (reference sequence). Study-wide results and caveats: Most likely, a cluster of highly shared sequence variants arose as a sequencing artifact. In a later analysis, CMV-associated beta chains were mostly HLA-associated, it appeared.

The chain joins TRBV7-9 to TRBJ2-1; 7 positions agree with TRBD2. Sequenced material: PBMCs. The TCR originated in a woman aged 40 to 55 in good health and CMV-seropositive. As DNA, the CDR3 is TGTGCCAGCAGCTTCCGACTAGCCCAGTTCAATGAGCAGTTCTTC. Translation: CASSFRLAQFNEQFF.